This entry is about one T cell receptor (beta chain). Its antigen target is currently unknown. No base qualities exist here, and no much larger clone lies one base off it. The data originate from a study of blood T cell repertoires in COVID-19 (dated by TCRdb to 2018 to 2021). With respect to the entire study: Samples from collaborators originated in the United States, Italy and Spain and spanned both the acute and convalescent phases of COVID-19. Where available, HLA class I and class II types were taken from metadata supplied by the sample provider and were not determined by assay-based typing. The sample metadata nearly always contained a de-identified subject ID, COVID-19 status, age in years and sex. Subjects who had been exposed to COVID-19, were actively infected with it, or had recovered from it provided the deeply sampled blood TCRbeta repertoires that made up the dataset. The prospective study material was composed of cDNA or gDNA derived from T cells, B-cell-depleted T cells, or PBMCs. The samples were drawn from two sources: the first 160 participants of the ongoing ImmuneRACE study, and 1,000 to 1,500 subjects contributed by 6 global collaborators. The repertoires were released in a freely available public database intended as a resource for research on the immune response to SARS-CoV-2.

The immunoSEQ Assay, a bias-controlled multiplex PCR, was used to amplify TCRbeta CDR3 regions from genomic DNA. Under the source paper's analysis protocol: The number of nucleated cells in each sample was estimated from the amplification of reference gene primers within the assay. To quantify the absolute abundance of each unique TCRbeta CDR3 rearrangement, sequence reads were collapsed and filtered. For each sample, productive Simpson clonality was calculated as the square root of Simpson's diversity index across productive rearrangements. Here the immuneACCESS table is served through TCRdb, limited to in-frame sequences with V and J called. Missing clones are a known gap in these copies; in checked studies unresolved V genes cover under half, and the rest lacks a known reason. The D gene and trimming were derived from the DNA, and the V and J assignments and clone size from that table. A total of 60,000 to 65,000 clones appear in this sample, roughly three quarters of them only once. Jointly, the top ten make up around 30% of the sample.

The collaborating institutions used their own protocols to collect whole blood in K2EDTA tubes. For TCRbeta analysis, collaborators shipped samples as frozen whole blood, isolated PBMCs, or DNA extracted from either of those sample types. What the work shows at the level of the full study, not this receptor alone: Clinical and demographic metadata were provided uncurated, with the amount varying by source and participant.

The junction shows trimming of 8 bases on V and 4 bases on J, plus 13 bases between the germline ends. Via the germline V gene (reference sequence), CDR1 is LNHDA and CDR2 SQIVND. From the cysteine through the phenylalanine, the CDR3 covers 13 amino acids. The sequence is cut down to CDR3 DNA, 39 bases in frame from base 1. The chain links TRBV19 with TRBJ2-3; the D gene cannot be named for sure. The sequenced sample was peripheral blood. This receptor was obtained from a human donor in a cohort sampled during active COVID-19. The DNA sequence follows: TGTGCCAGTTCCCGGTTGGGCGCAGATACGCAGTATTTT. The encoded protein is CASSRLGADTQYF.